This T cell receptor beta chain was sequenced during a study of blood T cell repertoires in COVID-19. For the study at large: T cells, B-cell-depleted T cells, or PBMCs provided the cDNA or gDNA that served as material.

Per the germline V gene, CDR1 is MNHNS and CDR2 is SASEGT. The V end was cut by 1 base, the J end by 8 bases, with 18 bases between. The CDR3 sequence is 15 residues long. Libraries were prepared by immunoSEQ multiplex PCR; TCRdb keeps only in-frame clonotypes and omits some of them. The sample lists over 150,000 clones; over 75% were seen once. Participants were aged about 18 to 100 years, lived in around 25 US areas, and enrolled virtually. Allocation to cohorts depended on clinical history reported by the participants. Either two negative PCRs, clearance, or symptom resolution qualified Cohort 3 donors as recovered.

The sample consisted of PBMCs or T cells enriched from blood (not recorded which). The source of this sequence is a woman aged 50 to 65 who had recovered from COVID-19. The rearrangement uses TRBV6-1 and TRBJ2-7, with TRBD1 as a possible D gene (5 bases). CDR3 in amino acids: CASSEDGPAGMKQYF. The DNA of the CDR3 is TGTGCCAGCAGTGAAGACGGACCAGCAGGGATGAAGCAGTACTTC.